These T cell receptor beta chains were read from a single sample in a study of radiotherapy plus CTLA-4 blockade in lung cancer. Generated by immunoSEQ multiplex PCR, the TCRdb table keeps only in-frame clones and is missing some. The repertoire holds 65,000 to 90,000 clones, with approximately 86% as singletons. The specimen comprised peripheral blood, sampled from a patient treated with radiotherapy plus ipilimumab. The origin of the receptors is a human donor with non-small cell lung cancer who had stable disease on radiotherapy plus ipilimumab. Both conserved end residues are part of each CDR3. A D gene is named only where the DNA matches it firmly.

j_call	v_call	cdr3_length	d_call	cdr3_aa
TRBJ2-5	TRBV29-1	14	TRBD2	CSGSTGGRVETQYF
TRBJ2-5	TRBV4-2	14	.	CASSQPSLPETQYF
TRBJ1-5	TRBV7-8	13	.	CASSLRNNQPQHF
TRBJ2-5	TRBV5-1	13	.	CASSRGTGETQYF
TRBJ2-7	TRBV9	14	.	CASSPTQVREGQYF
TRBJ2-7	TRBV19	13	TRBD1	CASRDRGSYEQYF
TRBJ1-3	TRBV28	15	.	CASSLGFYSGNTIYF
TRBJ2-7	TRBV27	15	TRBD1	CASSYGQGTTYEQYF
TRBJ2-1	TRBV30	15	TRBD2	CAWSGWTSENNEQFF
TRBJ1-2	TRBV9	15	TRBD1	CASSATGQGRSGYTF
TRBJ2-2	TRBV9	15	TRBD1	CASSVGGRGIRELFF
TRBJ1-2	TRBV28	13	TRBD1	CASSQDRVHGYTF
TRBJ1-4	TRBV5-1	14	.	CASSYETTNEKLFF
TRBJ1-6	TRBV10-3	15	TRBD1	CAISEGTGKNSPLHF
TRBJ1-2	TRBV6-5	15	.	CASRPGLLTNYGYTF
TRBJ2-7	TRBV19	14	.	CASSPGLASYEQYF
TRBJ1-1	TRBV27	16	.	CASSFRHSGLGTEAFF
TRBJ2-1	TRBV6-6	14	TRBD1	CASSHRGTGTEGFF
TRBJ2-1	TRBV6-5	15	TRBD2	CASTPSGRGYNEQFF
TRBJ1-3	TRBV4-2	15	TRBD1	CASSQQGESGNTIYF
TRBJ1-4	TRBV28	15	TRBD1	CARKGGDKTNEKLFF
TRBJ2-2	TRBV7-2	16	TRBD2	CASSLGLAGNTGELFF
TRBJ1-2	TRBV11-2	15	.	CASSQRDTNNYGYTF
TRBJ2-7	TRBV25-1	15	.	CASSSAESGTYEQYF
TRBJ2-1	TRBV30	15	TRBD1	CAWSVGTGRYNEQFF
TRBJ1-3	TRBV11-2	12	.	CASSLAGNTIYF
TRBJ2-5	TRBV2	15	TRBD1	CASRTDRGGGETQYF
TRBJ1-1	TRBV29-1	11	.	CSAQLFWGAFF
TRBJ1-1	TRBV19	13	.	CASRKTGLTEAFF
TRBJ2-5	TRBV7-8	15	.	CASSSGQMDQETQYF
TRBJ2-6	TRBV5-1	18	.	CASSLVQGSSSGANVLTF
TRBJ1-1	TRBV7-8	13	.	CASSLVSPEEAFF
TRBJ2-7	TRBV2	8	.	CARPDRYF
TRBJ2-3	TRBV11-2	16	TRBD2	CASSKDRLAGVDTQYF
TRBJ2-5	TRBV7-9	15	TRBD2	CASSASGRAGETQYF
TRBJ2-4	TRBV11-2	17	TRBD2	CASSLDSAGGQENIQYF
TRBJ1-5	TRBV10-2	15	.	CASSEWGGSNQPQHF
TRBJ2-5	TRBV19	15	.	CASSGGRGLVETQYF
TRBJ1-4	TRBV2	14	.	CASILAATNEKLFF
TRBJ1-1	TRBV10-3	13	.	CAISEAVNTEAFF
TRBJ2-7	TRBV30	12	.	CAWEGEVNEQYF
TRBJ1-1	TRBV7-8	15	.	CASSPRWVGVTEAFF
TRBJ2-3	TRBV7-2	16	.	CASSLYEGSPGDTQYF
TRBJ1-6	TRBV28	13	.	CASSLIINSPLHF
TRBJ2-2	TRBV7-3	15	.	CASSPTRGDTGELFF
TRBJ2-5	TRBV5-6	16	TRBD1	CASSKDRGSNQETQYF
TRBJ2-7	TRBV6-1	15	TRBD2	CASRGLAGSSNEQYF